These T cell receptor beta chains were read from a single sample in a study of OX40 agonist ivuxolimab in advanced cancers. Produced via immunoSEQ multiplex PCR; TCRdb's table is partial and in-frame only. The data contain approximately 99,000 clones, 70% to 90% of them singletons. Sequences were derived from CD4+ or CD8+ T cells sorted from blood, sampled in a trial of the OX40 agonist ivuxolimab. These receptors were obtained from an adult with an advanced solid tumor such as melanoma, head and neck, liver or kidney cancer. CDR3s include the opening cysteine and the closing phenylalanine or tryptophan. A D gene is named only where the DNA matches it firmly. Clone size is given for some rows only: seen once, a few or many times, or a class if the clone is expanded.

CDR3 DNA: TGTGCCAGCAGTCGGACGTCGGGAGGAGAAGCTACGCAGTATTTT
CDR3 protein: CASSRTSGGEATQYF
D gene: TRBD2
V gene: TRBV7-2
CDR3 length: 15
clone size: -
J gene: TRBJ2-3

CDR3 DNA: TGTGCCAGCAAGCGGGGTAACACCGGGGAGCTGTTTTTT
CDR3 protein: CASKRGNTGELFF
D gene: TRBD2
V gene: TRBV13
CDR3 length: 13
clone size: -
J gene: TRBJ2-2

CDR3 DNA: TGCGCCAGCAGCCAGGTCTTACAGGGCAACTACGAGCAGTACTTC
CDR3 protein: CASSQVLQGNYEQYF
D gene: -
V gene: TRBV4-1
CDR3 length: 15
clone size: -
J gene: TRBJ2-7

CDR3 DNA: TGTGCCAGCAGCCAAGAGGCGGGAAATTATAATCAGCCCCAGCATTTT
CDR3 protein: CASSQEAGNYNQPQHF
D gene: -
V gene: TRBV4-2
CDR3 length: 16
clone size: -
J gene: TRBJ1-5

CDR3 DNA: TGTGCCAGCAGCCGAGGGGAAGTGGCGGAAGCTTTCTTT
CDR3 protein: CASSRGEVAEAFF
D gene: -
V gene: TRBV7-3
CDR3 length: 13
clone size: -
J gene: TRBJ1-1

CDR3 DNA: TGTGCCAGCAGTTCGGGGGGGGCTAGCGGGATGGGAGAGCAGTACTTC
CDR3 protein: CASSSGGASGMGEQYF
D gene: TRBD2
V gene: TRBV6-5
CDR3 length: 16
clone size: -
J gene: TRBJ2-7

CDR3 DNA: TGTGCTAGTGGTTTGCAAACTGACTATGGCTACACCTTC
CDR3 protein: CASGLQTDYGYTF
D gene: -
V gene: TRBV12-5
CDR3 length: 13
clone size: -
J gene: TRBJ1-2

CDR3 DNA: TGTGCCAGCAGCCCACCGGGTGGGGCCCTCTATGGCTACACCTTC
CDR3 protein: CASSPPGGALYGYTF
D gene: -
V gene: TRBV5-8
CDR3 length: 15
clone size: -
J gene: TRBJ1-2

CDR3 DNA: TGTGCCAGCAGGGCCGGGACAGGTTACAATGAGCAGTTCTTC
CDR3 protein: CASRAGTGYNEQFF
D gene: TRBD1
V gene: TRBV6-1
CDR3 length: 14
clone size: few
J gene: TRBJ2-1

CDR3 DNA: TGTGCCAGCAGCTTAGTGGGAGCCAAAAACATTCAGTACTTC
CDR3 protein: CASSLVGAKNIQYF
D gene: -
V gene: TRBV11-2
CDR3 length: 14
clone size: -
J gene: TRBJ2-4

CDR3 DNA: TGTGCCAGCTCACCAAGCGTGGTACCCGGAGACTATGGCTACACCTTC
CDR3 protein: CASSPSVVPGDYGYTF
D gene: -
V gene: TRBV18
CDR3 length: 16
clone size: many
J gene: TRBJ1-2

CDR3 DNA: TGTGCCAGCTTAGGACAGGGGTCTTCCTACGAGCAGTACTTC
CDR3 protein: CASLGQGSSYEQYF
D gene: TRBD1
V gene: TRBV2
CDR3 length: 14
clone size: -
J gene: TRBJ2-7

CDR3 DNA: TGTGCCAGCAGTCGATCTCAGGGGAGAACTGAAGCTTTCTTT
CDR3 protein: CASSRSQGRTEAFF
D gene: -
V gene: TRBV11-2
CDR3 length: 14
clone size: -
J gene: TRBJ1-1

CDR3 DNA: TGTGCCAGCAGCCAAGTAGCGGTCCGGGCTTCGGGTCAGCCCCAGCATTTT
CDR3 protein: CASSQVAVRASGQPQHF
D gene: -
V gene: TRBV4-2
CDR3 length: 17
clone size: -
J gene: TRBJ1-5

CDR3 DNA: TGTGCCAGCAGCTTGGACGGCGGGAAGTTCTTC
CDR3 protein: CASSLDGGKFF
D gene: -
V gene: TRBV7-2
CDR3 length: 11
clone size: -
J gene: TRBJ2-1

CDR3 DNA: TGTGCCAGCAGCCTGTACCCCGGGCGCTCTGAGCAGTTCTTC
CDR3 protein: CASSLYPGRSEQFF
D gene: -
V gene: TRBV4-2
CDR3 length: 14
clone size: once
J gene: TRBJ2-1

CDR3 DNA: TGTGCCAGTTTCCGGGACACGCAACAGCGGAAGTACTTC
CDR3 protein: CASFRDTQQRKYF
D gene: -
V gene: TRBV2
CDR3 length: 13
clone size: -
J gene: TRBJ2-5

CDR3 DNA: TGTGCCAGCTCACAACCGGACAGGCCGTATGAAGCTTTCTTT
CDR3 protein: CASSQPDRPYEAFF
D gene: TRBD1
V gene: TRBV18
CDR3 length: 14
clone size: -
J gene: TRBJ1-1

CDR3 DNA: TGCGCCAGCAAAAGGGGACTAGCGGGTTTTACCTCCTACAATGAGCAGTTCTTC
CDR3 protein: CASKRGLAGFTSYNEQFF
D gene: TRBD2
V gene: TRBV5-1
CDR3 length: 18
clone size: -
J gene: TRBJ2-1

CDR3 DNA: TGTGCCAGCAGCCTTAGACAGGGGGGTACCGGGGAGCTGTTTTTT
CDR3 protein: CASSLRQGGTGELFF
D gene: TRBD1
V gene: TRBV11-3
CDR3 length: 15
clone size: -
J gene: TRBJ2-2

CDR3 DNA: TGTGCCAGCAGCAGAAGGACTAGCGGGAGTGGGGCCGAGCAGTACTTC
CDR3 protein: CASSRRTSGSGAEQYF
D gene: -
V gene: TRBV21-1
CDR3 length: 16
clone size: -
J gene: TRBJ2-7

CDR3 DNA: TGTGCCAGCAAGGGACAGGCTTTTAGCAATCAGCCCCAGCATTTT
CDR3 protein: CASKGQAFSNQPQHF
D gene: TRBD1
V gene: TRBV6-1
CDR3 length: 15
clone size: -
J gene: TRBJ1-5

CDR3 DNA: TGCGCCAGCAGCCACGAGGAAGGGGCGAACACTGAAGCTTTCTTT
CDR3 protein: CASSHEEGANTEAFF
D gene: -
V gene: TRBV5-1
CDR3 length: 15
clone size: -
J gene: TRBJ1-1

CDR3 DNA: TGTGCCAGTAGTATACCAGCGGGGGGAGGCACCGGGGAGCTGTTTTTT
CDR3 protein: CASSIPAGGGTGELFF
D gene: TRBD2
V gene: TRBV19
CDR3 length: 16
clone size: -
J gene: TRBJ2-2

CDR3 DNA: TGTGCCAGCAGCCCGGGACTAGCTGGGGGTGAGCAGTTCTTC
CDR3 protein: CASSPGLAGGEQFF
D gene: TRBD2
V gene: TRBV7-8
CDR3 length: 14
clone size: -
J gene: TRBJ2-1

CDR3 DNA: TGTGCCAGCAGCTTGGTCATGGGGGAGCAGTACTTC
CDR3 protein: CASSLVMGEQYF
D gene: -
V gene: TRBV5-8
CDR3 length: 12
clone size: -
J gene: TRBJ2-7

CDR3 DNA: TGTGCCAGCAGCAACCCGGGACTTTTCAATGAGCAGTTCTTC
CDR3 protein: CASSNPGLFNEQFF
D gene: -
V gene: TRBV9
CDR3 length: 14
clone size: -
J gene: TRBJ2-1

CDR3 DNA: TGTGCCAGCAGGGCTAGCGGGAGTCGGGATACGCAGTATTTT
CDR3 protein: CASRASGSRDTQYF
D gene: TRBD2
V gene: TRBV2
CDR3 length: 14
clone size: -
J gene: TRBJ2-3

CDR3 DNA: TGTGCCAGCAGCTTGGGGGACAGGAAATACTCCTACGAGCAGTACTTC
CDR3 protein: CASSLGDRKYSYEQYF
D gene: TRBD1
V gene: TRBV5-6
CDR3 length: 16
clone size: -
J gene: TRBJ2-7

CDR3 DNA: TGTGCTAGCAGCCGAGGGGGACTAGCGTATGAGCAGTTCTTC
CDR3 protein: CASSRGGLAYEQFF
D gene: TRBD2
V gene: TRBV7-7
CDR3 length: 14
clone size: -
J gene: TRBJ2-1

CDR3 DNA: TGTGCCAGCAGCAGTCGTTACGAGCAGTACTTC
CDR3 protein: CASSSRYEQYF
D gene: -
V gene: TRBV6-6
CDR3 length: 11
clone size: -
J gene: TRBJ2-7

CDR3 DNA: TGTGCAAGACCCTTAGACACGGGCACTAGGCAATTTAGCTCCTACAATGAGCAGTTCTTC
CDR3 protein: CARPLDTGTRQFSSYNEQFF
D gene: -
V gene: TRBV12-2
CDR3 length: 20
clone size: few
J gene: TRBJ2-1

CDR3 DNA: TGTGCCAGCAGCTTAGCGAGCGAGTCAGATACGCAGTATTTT
CDR3 protein: CASSLASESDTQYF
D gene: -
V gene: TRBV7-2
CDR3 length: 14
clone size: -
J gene: TRBJ2-3

CDR3 DNA: TGCGCCAGCAGCTTGGCCGCTAGCGCCTACAATGAGCAGTTCTTC
CDR3 protein: CASSLAASAYNEQFF
D gene: -
V gene: TRBV5-1
CDR3 length: 15
clone size: -
J gene: TRBJ2-1

CDR3 DNA: TGTGCCAGTAGTATGACTAGCGGGTTCACAGATACGCAGTATTTT
CDR3 protein: CASSMTSGFTDTQYF
D gene: TRBD2
V gene: TRBV19
CDR3 length: 15
clone size: -
J gene: TRBJ2-3

CDR3 DNA: TGTGCCAGCAGGTTGAGCGGGACCCGAAATGAGCAGTTCTTC
CDR3 protein: CASRLSGTRNEQFF
D gene: TRBD2
V gene: TRBV7-2
CDR3 length: 14
clone size: few
J gene: TRBJ2-1

CDR3 DNA: TGTGCCAGCAGTACGCCGTATTACGAGCAGTACTTC
CDR3 protein: CASSTPYYEQYF
D gene: -
V gene: TRBV6-6
CDR3 length: 12
clone size: once
J gene: TRBJ2-7

CDR3 DNA: TGCAGCGTTGATAACACAAGGGGCACCGGGGAGCTGTTTTTT
CDR3 protein: CSVDNTRGTGELFF
D gene: -
V gene: TRBV29-1
CDR3 length: 14
clone size: -
J gene: TRBJ2-2

CDR3 DNA: TGTGCCAGCTCACCACCGTGGGAGGGCACAGATACGCAGTATTTT
CDR3 protein: CASSPPWEGTDTQYF
D gene: -
V gene: TRBV18
CDR3 length: 15
clone size: -
J gene: TRBJ2-3

CDR3 DNA: TGTGCCTGGAGCAAATACAATGAGCAGTTCTTC
CDR3 protein: CAWSKYNEQFF
D gene: -
V gene: TRBV30
CDR3 length: 11
clone size: -
J gene: TRBJ2-1

CDR3 DNA: TGTGCCAGCAAACAGGGCTCCACTGAAGCTTTCTTT
CDR3 protein: CASKQGSTEAFF
D gene: -
V gene: TRBV6-5
CDR3 length: 12
clone size: -
J gene: TRBJ1-1

CDR3 DNA: TGTGCCACCCTCCCCGCCGGTAAGAACACTGAAGCTTTCTTT
CDR3 protein: CATLPAGKNTEAFF
D gene: -
V gene: TRBV28
CDR3 length: 14
clone size: few
J gene: TRBJ1-1

CDR3 DNA: TGTGCCAGCTCACCTATGGCCCAAGCTTTCTTT
CDR3 protein: CASSPMAQAFF
D gene: -
V gene: TRBV18
CDR3 length: 11
clone size: -
J gene: TRBJ1-1

CDR3 DNA: TGCAGCGCCGGAGGAGTTAACTATGGCTACACCTTC
CDR3 protein: CSAGGVNYGYTF
D gene: -
V gene: TRBV29-1
CDR3 length: 12
clone size: once
J gene: TRBJ1-2

CDR3 DNA: TGTGCCAGCAGCGACAGGGGCGCACCCTACAATGAGCAGTTCTTC
CDR3 protein: CASSDRGAPYNEQFF
D gene: TRBD1
V gene: TRBV6-6
CDR3 length: 15
clone size: -
J gene: TRBJ2-1

CDR3 DNA: TGCGCCAGCAGGGATTTGGTGACAGGGGCGGCTTTCTTT
CDR3 protein: CASRDLVTGAAFF
D gene: TRBD1
V gene: TRBV5-1
CDR3 length: 13
clone size: -
J gene: TRBJ1-1

CDR3 DNA: TGTGCCAGCAGTTACGGGGTTGGGGTAGAAGGGTACGAGCAGTACTTC
CDR3 protein: CASSYGVGVEGYEQYF
D gene: -
V gene: TRBV6-5
CDR3 length: 16
clone size: -
J gene: TRBJ2-7

CDR3 DNA: TGTGCCAGCAATCGACGGAGCTCCTATAATTCACCCCTCCACTTT
CDR3 protein: CASNRRSSYNSPLHF
D gene: -
V gene: TRBV6-5
CDR3 length: 15
clone size: -
J gene: TRBJ1-6